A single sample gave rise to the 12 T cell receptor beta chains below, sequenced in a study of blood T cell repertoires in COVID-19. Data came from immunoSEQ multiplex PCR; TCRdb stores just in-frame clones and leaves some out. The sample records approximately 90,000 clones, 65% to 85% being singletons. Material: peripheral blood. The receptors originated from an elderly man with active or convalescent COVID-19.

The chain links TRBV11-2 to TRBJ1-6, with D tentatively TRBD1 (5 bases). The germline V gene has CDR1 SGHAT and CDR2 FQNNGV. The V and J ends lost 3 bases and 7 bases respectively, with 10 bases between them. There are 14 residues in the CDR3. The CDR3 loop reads CASSFWGGNSPLHF. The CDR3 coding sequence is TGTGCCAGCAGCTTTTGGGGCGGAAATTCACCCCTCCACTTT.

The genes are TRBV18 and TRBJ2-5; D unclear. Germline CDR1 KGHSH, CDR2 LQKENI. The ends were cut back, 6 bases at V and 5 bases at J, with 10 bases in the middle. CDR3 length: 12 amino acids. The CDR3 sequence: CASSPVGETQYF. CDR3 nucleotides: TGTGCCAGCTCTCCGGTCGGGGAGACCCAGTACTTC.

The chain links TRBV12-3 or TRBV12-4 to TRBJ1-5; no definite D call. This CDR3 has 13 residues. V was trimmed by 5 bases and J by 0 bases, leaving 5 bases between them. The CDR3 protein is CASSLYSNQPQHF. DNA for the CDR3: TGTGCCAGCAGTCTCTATAGCAATCAGCCCCAGCATTTT.

The CDR3 DNA is TGTGCCAGCAGTGAAGAGGTGGTGGGACTGACGAATTCACCCCTCCACTTT. It translates to CASSEEVVGLTNSPLHF. This chain joins TRBV6-1 and TRBJ1-6; TRBD1 might be the D (5 bases). From germline, CDR1 is MNHNS and CDR2 SASEGT. V was clipped by 1 base and J by 7 bases, with 17 bases between them. The CDR3 is 17 residues long.

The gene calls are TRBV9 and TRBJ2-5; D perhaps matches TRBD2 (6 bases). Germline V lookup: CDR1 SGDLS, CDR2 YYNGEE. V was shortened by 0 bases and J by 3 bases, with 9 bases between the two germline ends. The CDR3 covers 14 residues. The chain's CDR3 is CASSVGGGKETQYF. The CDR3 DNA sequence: TGTGCCAGCAGCGTAGGTGGAGGGAAAGAGACCCAGTACTTC.

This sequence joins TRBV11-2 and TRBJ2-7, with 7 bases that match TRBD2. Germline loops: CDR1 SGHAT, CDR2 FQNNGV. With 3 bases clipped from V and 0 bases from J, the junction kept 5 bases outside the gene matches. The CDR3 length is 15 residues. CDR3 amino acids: CASSFLSGASYEQYF. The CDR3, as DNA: TGTGCCAGCAGCTTCCTAAGCGGGGCCTCCTACGAGCAGTACTTC.

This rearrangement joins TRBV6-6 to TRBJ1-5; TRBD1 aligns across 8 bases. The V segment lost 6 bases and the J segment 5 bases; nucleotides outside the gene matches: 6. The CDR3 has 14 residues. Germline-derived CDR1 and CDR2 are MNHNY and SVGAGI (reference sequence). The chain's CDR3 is CASSPGQGHQPQHF. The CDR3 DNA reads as TGTGCCAGCAGCCCTGGACAGGGTCATCAGCCCCAGCATTTT.

The CDR3 DNA reads as TGTGCCAGCAGAGGGTCGGACAGGGTCGGCGGCTACACCTTC. Protein product: CASRGSDRVGGYTF. The rearrangement joins TRBV6-5 to TRBJ1-2; 8 bases align to TRBD1. The germline V gene has CDR1 MNHEY and CDR2 SVGAGI. Trimming at V came to 6 bases and at J to 8 bases, leaving 11 bases not matched to a gene. The CDR3 length is 14 residues.

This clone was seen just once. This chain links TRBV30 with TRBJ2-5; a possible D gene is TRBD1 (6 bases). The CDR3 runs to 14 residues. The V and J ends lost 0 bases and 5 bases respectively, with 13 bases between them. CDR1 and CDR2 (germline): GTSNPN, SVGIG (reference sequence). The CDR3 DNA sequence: TGTGCCTGGAGTGTAGGGGGTCCGAGTGAGACCCAGTACTTC. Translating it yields CAWSVGGPSETQYF.

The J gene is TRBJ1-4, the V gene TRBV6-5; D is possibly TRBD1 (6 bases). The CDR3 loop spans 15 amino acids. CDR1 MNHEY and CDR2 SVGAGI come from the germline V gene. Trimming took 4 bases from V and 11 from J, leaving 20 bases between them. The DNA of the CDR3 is TGTGCCAGCAGTTCTACAGGGATCGGTACGGTGAAACTGTTTTTT. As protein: CASSSTGIGTVKLFF.

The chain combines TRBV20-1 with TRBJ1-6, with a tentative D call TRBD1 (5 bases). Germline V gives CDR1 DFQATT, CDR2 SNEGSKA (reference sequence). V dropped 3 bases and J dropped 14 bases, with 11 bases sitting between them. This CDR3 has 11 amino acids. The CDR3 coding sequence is TGCAGTGCTAGTCAGGGCGAAGCCCTCCACTTT. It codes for CSASQGEALHF.

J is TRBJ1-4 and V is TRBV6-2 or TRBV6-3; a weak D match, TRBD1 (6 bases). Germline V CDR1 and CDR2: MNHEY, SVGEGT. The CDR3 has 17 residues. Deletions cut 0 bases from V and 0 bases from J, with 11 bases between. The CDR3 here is CASSYSARGATNEKLFF. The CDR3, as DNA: TGTGCCAGCAGTTACTCGGCCAGGGGAGCAACTAATGAAAAACTGTTTTTT.